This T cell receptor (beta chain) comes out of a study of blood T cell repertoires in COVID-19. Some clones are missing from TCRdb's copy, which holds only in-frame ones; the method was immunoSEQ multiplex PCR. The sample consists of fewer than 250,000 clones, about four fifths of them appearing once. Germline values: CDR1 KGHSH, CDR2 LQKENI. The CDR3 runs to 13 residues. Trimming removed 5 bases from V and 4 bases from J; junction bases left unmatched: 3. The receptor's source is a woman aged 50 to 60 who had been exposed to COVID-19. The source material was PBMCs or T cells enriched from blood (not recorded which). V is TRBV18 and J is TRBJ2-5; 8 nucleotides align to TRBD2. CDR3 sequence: CASSGTSSETQYF. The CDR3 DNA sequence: TGTGCCAGCTCAGGGACTAGTTCAGAGACCCAGTACTTC.